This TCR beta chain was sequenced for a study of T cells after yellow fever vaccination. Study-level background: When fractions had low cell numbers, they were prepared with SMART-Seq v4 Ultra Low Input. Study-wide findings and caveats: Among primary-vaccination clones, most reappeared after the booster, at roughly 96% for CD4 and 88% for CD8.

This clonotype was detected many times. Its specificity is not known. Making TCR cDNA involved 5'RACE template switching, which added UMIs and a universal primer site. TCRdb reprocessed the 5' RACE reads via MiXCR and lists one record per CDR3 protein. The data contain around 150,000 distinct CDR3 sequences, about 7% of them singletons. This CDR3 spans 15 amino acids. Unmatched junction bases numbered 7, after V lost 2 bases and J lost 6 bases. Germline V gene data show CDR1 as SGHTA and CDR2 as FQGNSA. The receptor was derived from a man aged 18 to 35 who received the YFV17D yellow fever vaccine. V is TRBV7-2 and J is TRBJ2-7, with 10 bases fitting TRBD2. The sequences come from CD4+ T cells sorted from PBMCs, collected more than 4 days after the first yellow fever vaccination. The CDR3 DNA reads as TGTGCCAGCAGCTTATACAAGCTAGCGGGGGTCGAGCAGTACTTC. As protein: CASSLYKLAGVEQYF.